This TCR beta chain was identified during a study of identical twins. V was clipped by 0 bases and J by 4 bases, with 13 bases between them. Per the germline V gene, CDR1 is DFQATT and CDR2 is SNEGSKA (reference sequence). The CDR3 is 16 amino acids. Each CDR3 protein is one row after TCRdb ran MiXCR on the 5' RACE reads. The table lists around 450,000 distinct CDR3 sequences, over 12% of them singletons. All donors were healthy, and all were Caucasian. In its sample, this clonotype was seen many times. The antigen remains unidentified. The study's findings and limits: Clonotypes of the beta chain that were abundant in cord blood carried fewer insertions (memory repertoires showed none). The study reached conclusions through statistical analysis that was cross-sectional, not following the same donors.

This sample also appeared in a second study, on yellow fever vaccine responses in identical twins.

The gene calls are TRBV20-1 and TRBJ1-6; possibly TRBD1 for D (6 bases). The sample comprised CD4+ T cells sorted from blood. The sequence was obtained from a woman aged 18-29 years in good health. CDR3 protein: CSARDPQGTYNSPLHF. The CDR3 DNA sequence: TGCAGTGCTAGAGACCCACAGGGAACTTATAATTCACCCCTCCACTTT.